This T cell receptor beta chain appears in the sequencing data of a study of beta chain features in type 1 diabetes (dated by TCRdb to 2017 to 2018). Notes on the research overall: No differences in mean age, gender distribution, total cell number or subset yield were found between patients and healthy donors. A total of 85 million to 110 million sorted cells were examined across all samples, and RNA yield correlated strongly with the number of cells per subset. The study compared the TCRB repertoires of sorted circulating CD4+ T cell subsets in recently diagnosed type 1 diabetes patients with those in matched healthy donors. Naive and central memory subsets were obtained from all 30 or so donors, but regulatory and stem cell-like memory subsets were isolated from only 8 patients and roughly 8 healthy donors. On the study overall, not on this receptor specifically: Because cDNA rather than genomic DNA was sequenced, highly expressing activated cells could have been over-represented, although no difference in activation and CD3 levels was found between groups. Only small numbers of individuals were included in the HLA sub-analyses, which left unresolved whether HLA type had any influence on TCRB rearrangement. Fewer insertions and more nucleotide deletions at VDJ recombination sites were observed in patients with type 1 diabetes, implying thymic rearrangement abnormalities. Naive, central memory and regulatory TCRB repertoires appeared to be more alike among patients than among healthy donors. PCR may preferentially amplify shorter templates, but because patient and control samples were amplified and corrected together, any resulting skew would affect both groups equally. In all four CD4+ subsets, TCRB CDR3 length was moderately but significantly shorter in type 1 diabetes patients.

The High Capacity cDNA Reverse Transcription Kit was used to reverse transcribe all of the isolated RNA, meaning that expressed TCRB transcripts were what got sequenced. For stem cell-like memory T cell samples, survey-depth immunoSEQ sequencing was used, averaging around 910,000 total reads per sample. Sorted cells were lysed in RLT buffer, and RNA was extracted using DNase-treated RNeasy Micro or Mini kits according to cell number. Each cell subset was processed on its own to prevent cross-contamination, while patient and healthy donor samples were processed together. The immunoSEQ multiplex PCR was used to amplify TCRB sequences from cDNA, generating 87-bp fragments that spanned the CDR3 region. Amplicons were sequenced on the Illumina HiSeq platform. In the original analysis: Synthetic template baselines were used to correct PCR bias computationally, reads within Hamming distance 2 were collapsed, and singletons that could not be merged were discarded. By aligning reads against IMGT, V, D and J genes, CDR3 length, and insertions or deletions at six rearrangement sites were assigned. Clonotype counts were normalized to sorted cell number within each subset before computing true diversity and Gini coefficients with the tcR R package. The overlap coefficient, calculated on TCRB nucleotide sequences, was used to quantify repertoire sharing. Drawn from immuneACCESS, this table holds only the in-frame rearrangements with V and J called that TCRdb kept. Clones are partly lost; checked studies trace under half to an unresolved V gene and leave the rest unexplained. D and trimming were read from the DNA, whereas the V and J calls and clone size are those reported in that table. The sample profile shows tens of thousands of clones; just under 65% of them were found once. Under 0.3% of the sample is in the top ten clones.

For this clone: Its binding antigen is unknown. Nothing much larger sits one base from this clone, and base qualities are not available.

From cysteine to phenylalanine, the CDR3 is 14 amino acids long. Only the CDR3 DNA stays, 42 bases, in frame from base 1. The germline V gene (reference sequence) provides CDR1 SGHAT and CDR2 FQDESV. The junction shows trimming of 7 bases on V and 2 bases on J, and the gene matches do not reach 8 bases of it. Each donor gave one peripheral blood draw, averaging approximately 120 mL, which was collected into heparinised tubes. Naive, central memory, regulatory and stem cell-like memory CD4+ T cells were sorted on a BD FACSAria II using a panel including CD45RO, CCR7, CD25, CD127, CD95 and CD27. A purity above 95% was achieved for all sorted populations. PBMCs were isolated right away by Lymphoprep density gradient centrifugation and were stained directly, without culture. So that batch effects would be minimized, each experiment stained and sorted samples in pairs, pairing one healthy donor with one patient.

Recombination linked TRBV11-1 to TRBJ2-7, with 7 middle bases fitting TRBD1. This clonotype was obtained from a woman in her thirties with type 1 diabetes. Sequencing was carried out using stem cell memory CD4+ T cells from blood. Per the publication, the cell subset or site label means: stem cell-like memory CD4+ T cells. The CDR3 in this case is CASTNRQGPYEQYF. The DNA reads TGTGCCAGCACCAATCGACAGGGCCCCTACGAGCAGTACTTC.